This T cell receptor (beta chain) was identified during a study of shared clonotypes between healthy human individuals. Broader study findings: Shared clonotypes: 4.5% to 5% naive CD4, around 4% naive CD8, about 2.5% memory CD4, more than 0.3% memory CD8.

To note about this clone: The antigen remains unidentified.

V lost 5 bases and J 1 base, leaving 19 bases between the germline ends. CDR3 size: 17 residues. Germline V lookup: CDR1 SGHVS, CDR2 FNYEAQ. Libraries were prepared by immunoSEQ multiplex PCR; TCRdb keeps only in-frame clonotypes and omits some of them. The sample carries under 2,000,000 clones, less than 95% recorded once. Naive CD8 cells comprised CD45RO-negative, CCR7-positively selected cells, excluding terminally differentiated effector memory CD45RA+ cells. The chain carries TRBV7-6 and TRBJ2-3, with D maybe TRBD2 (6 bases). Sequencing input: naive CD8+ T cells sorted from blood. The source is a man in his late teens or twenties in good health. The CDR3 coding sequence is TGTGCCAGCAGCCCCGGGCTCGGGAGAACGGGCACAGATACGCAGTATTTT. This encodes CASSPGLGRTGTDTQYF.